These 5 T cell receptor beta chains were sequenced from one sample in a study of blood T cell repertoires in COVID-19. The protocol was immunoSEQ multiplex PCR, while the TCRdb copy is restricted to in-frame clones and leaves out a portion. The data contain 250,000 to 300,000 clones, around 87% of them singletons. The material sequenced was peripheral blood. The receptor source for this set is a woman aged 50 to 65 who had recovered from COVID-19.

The gene calls are TRBV28 and TRBJ1-1; no definite D call. Between the trimmed V and J ends, which lost 1 base and 8 bases, there was a span of 14 bases. Germline CDR1 is MDHEN and CDR2 is SYDVKM. The CDR3 is 14 residues long. The CDR3 sequence: CASSLFKIGLEAFF. As DNA, the CDR3 is TGTGCCAGCAGTTTATTTAAGATCGGGTTAGAAGCTTTCTTT.

The chain combines TRBV7-9 with TRBJ2-2; perhaps TRBD2 as D (6 bases). The CDR3 extends over 16 amino acids. CDR1 SEHNR and CDR2 FQNEAQ come from the germline V gene (reference sequence). Trimming pared 4 bases from V and 4 bases from J, leaving 16 bases between. The DNA for the CDR3 is TGTGCCAGCAGCTCCGGGGACGGGAGAGGCACCGGGGAGCTGTTTTTT. It specifies CASSSGDGRGTGELFF.

The gene calls are TRBV3-1 (or the pseudogene TRBV3-2) and TRBJ2-1; D may be TRBD2 (7 bases). This CDR3 is 13 amino acids long. The ends were cut back, 6 bases at V and 12 bases at J, with 18 bases in the middle. Looked up from germline, CDR1 is LGHDT and CDR2 is YNNKEL (reference sequence). Here the CDR3 reads CASSPKGGDGQFF. The DNA for the CDR3 is TGTGCCAGCAGTCCCAAAGGGGGGGACGGGCAGTTCTTC.

The gene calls are TRBV12-5 and TRBJ1-1; D call uncertain. The CDR3 sequence is 15 residues long. V was shortened by 7 bases and J by 6 bases, with 21 bases between the two germline ends. Germline CDR1 reads LGHNT; CDR2 reads FRNRAP. CDR3 in amino acids: CASAYIVSPYAEAFF. Written as DNA, the CDR3 is TGTGCTAGTGCCTATATCGTTTCCCCATACGCTGAAGCTTTCTTT.

The rearrangement uses TRBV19 and TRBJ1-5; 9 bases are shared with TRBD1. V trimming: 9 bases; J trimming: 6 bases; junction bases outside the gene matches: 6. The CDR3 extends over 13 amino acids. Germline-derived CDR1 and CDR2 are LNHDA and SQIVND (reference sequence). The CDR3 sequence is CASEQGQGQPQHF. The CDR3 nucleotides are TGTGCCAGCGAGCAGGGACAGGGTCAGCCCCAGCATTTT.